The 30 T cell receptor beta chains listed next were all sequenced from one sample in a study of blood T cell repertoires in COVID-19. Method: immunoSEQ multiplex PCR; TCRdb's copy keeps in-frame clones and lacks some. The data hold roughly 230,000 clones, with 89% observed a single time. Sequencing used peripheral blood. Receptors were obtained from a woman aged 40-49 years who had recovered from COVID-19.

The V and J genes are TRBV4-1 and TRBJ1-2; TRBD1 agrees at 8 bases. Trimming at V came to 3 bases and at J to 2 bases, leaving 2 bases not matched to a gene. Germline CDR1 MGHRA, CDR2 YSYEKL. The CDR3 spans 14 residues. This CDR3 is CASSQGDRNYGYTF. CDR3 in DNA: TGCGCCAGCAGCCAGGGGGACAGGAACTATGGCTACACCTTC.

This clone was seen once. The CDR3 protein is CASSSGTPLYGYTF. The CDR3 nucleotides are TGCGCCAGCAGCTCAGGGACACCTCTCTATGGCTACACCTTC. V usage is TRBV5-1 and J usage is TRBJ1-2, with D maybe TRBD1 (6 bases). This CDR3 region has 14 residues. CDR1 and CDR2 from the germline V gene are SGHRS and YFSETQ. Trimming stripped 3 bases from V and 4 bases from J, with 13 bases between.

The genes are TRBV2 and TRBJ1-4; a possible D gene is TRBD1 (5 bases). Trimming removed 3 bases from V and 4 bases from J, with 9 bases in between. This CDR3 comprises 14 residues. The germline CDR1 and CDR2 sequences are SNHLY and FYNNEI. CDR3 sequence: CASSDRDFNEKLFF. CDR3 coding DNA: TGTGCCAGCAGTGATAGGGACTTTAATGAAAAACTGTTTTTT.

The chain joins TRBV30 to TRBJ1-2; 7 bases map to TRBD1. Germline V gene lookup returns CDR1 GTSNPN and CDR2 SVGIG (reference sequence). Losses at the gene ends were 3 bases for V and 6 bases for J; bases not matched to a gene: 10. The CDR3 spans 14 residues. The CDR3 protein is CAWRDMRGRDGYTF. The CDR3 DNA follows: TGTGCCTGGAGAGACATGAGGGGGCGGGATGGCTACACCTTC.

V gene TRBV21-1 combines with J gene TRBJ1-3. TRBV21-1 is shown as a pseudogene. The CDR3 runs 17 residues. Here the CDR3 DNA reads TGTGCCAGCAGTAAATTTGCCCACTCTCGCTCTGGAAACACCATATATTTT. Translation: CASSKFAHSRSGNTIYF.

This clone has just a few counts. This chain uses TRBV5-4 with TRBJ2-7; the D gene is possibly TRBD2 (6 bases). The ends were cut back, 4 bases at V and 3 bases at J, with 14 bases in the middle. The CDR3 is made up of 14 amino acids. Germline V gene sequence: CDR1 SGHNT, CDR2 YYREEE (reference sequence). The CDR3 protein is CASSTAGRIYEQYF. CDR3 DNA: TGTGCCAGCAGCACTGCGGGACGGATCTACGAGCAGTACTTC.

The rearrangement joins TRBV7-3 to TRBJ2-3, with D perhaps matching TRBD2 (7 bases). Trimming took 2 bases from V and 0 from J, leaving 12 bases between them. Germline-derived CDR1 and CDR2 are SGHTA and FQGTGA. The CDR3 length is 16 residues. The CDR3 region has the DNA TGTGCCAGCAGCTTATATGGGGGGGCCAGCACAGATACGCAGTATTTT. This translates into CASSLYGGASTDTQYF.

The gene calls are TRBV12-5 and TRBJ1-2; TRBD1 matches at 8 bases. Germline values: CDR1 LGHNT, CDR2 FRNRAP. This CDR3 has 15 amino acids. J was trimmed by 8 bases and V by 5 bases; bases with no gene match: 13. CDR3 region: CASGPSGQGGRGYTF. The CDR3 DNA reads TGTGCTAGTGGTCCGTCCGGACAGGGAGGTAGAGGCTACACCTTC.

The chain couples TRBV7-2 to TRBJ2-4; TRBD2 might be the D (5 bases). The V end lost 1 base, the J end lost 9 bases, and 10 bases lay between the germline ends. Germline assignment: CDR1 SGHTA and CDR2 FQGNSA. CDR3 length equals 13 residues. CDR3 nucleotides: TGTGCCAGCAGCTTAGGCCTAGAGGGCATTCAGTACTTC. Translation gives CASSLGLEGIQYF.

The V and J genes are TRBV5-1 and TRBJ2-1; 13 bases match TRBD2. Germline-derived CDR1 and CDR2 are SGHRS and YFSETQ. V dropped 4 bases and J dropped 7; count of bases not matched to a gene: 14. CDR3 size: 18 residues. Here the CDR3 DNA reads TGCGCCAGCAGCCCTGGGACTAGCGGGACTACCGGCTGGAATGAGCAGTTCTTC. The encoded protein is CASSPGTSGTTGWNEQFF.

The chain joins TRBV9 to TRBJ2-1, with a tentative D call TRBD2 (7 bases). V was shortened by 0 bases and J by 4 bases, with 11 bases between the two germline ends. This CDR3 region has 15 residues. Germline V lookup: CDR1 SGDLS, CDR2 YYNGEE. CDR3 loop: CASSVEGGWYNEQFF. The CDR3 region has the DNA TGTGCCAGCAGCGTAGAGGGGGGGTGGTACAATGAGCAGTTCTTC.

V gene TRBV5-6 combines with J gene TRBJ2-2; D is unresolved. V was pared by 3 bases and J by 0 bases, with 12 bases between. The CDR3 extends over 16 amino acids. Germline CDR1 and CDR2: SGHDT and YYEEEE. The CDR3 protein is CASSSVTLTNTGELFF. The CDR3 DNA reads TGTGCCAGCAGCTCCGTGACACTTACGAACACCGGGGAGCTGTTTTTT.

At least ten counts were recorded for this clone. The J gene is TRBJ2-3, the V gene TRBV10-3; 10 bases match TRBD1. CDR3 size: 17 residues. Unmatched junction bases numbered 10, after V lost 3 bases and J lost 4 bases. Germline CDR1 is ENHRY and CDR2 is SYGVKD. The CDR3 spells CAISDEGTGEFSDTQYF. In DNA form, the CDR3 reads TGTGCCATCAGTGATGAAGGGACAGGGGAATTTTCAGATACGCAGTATTTT.

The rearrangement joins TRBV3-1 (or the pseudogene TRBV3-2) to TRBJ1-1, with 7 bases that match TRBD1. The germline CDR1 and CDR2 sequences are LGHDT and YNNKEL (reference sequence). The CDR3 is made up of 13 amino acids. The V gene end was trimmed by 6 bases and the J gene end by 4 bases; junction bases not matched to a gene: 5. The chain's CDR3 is CASRRQGVTEAFF. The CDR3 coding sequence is TGTGCCAGCAGAAGACAGGGAGTCACTGAAGCTTTCTTT.

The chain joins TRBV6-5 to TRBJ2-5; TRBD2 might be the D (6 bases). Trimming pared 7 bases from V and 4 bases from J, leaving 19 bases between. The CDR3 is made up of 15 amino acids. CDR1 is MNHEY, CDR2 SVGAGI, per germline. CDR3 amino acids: CASNSWEEGVETQYF. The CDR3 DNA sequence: TGTGCCAGCAACTCGTGGGAGGAGGGCGTAGAGACCCAGTACTTC.

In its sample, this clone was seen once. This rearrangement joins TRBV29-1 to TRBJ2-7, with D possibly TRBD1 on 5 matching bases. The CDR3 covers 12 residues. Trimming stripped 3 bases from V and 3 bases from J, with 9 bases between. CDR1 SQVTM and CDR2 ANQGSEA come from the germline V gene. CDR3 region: CSVETQGYEQYF. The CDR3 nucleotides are TGCAGCGTTGAGACGCAGGGCTACGAGCAGTACTTC.

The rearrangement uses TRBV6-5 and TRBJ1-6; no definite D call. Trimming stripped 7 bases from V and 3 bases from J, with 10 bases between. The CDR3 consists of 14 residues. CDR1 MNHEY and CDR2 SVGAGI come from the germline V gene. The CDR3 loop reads CASKTDNYNSPLHF. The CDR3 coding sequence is TGTGCCAGCAAGACCGACAACTATAATTCACCCCTCCACTTT.

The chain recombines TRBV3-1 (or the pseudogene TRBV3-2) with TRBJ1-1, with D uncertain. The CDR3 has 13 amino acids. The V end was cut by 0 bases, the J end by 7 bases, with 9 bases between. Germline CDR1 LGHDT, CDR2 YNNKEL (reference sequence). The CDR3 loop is CASSQDVGGEAFF. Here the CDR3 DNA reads TGTGCCAGCAGCCAAGACGTTGGCGGTGAAGCTTTCTTT.

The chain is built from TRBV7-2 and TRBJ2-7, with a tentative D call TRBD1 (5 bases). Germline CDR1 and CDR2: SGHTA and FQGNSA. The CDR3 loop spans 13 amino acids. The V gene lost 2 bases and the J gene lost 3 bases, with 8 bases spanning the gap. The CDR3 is CASSLNRIYEQYF. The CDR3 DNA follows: TGTGCCAGCAGCTTAAACAGGATCTACGAGCAGTACTTC. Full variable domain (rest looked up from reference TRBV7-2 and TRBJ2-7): GAGVSQSPSNKVTEKGKDVELRCDPISGHTALYWYRQSLGQGLEFLIYFQGNSAPDKSGLPSDRFSAERTGGSVSTLTIQRTQQEDSAVYLCASSLNRIYEQYFGPGTRLTVT.

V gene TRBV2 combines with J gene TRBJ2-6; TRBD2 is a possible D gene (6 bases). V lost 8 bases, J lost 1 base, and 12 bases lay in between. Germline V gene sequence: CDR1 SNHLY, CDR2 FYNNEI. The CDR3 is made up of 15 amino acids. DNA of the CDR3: TGTGCCAGCGGGTCGGGAGTTTCTGGGGCCAACGTCCTGACTTTC. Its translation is CASGSGVSGANVLTF.

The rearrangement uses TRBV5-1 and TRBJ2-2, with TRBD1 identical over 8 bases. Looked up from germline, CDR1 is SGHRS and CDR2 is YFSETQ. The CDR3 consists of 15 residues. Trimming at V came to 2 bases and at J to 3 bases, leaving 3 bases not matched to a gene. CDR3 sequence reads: CASSFTTGDTGELFF. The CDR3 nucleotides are TGCGCCAGCAGCTTTACGACAGGGGACACCGGGGAGCTGTTTTTT.

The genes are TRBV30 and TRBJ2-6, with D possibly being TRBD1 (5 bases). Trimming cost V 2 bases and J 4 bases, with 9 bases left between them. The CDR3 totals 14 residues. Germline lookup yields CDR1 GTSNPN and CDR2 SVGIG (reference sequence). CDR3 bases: TGTGCCTGGAGTAAAGGGGTCGGGGCCAACGTCCTGACTTTC. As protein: CAWSKGVGANVLTF. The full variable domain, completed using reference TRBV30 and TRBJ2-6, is SQTIHQWPATLVQPVGSPLSLECTVEGTSNPNLYWYRQAAGRGLQLLFYSVGIGQISSEVPQNLSASRPQDRQFILSSKKLLLSDSGFYLCAWSKGVGANVLTFGAGSRLTVL.

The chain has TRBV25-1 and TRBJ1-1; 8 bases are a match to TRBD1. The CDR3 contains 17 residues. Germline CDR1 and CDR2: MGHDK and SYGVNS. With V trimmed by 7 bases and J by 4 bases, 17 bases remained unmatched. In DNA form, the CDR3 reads TGTGCCAGCATTGAGGGGACAGGTCGAGGTTTCGGCACTGAAGCTTTCTTT. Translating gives CASIEGTGRGFGTEAFF.

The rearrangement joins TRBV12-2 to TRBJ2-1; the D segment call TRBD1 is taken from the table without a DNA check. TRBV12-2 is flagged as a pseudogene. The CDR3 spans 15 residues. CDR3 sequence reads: CASRYARDTNNEQFF. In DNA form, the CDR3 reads TGTGCAAGTCGCTACGCCCGGGACACCAACAATGAGCAGTTCTTC.

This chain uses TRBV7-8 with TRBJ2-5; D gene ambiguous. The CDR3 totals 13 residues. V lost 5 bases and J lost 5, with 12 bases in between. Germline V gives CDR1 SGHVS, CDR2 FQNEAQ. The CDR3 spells CASSRSLEETQYF. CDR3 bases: TGTGCCAGCAGCCGATCGCTCGAGGAGACCCAGTACTTC.

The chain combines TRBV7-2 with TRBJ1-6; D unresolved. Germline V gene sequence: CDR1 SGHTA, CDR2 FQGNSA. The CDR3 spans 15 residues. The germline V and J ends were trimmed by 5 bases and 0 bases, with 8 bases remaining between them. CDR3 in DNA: TGTGCCAGCAGCGACATAAGCTCCTATAATTCACCCCTCCACTTT. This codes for CASSDISSYNSPLHF.

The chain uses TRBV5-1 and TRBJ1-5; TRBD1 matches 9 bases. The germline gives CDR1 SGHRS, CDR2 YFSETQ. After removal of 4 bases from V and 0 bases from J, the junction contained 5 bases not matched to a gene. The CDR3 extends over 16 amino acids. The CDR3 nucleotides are TGCGCCAGCAGCCCGACAGGGGGTAATAGCAATCAGCCCCAGCATTTT. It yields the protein CASSPTGGNSNQPQHF.

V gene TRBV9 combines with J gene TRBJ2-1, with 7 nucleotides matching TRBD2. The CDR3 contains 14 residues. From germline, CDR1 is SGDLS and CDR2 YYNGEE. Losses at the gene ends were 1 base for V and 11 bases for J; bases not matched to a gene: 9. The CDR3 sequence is CASSVSHTSEKQFF. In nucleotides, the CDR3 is TGTGCCAGCAGCGTATCCCATACTAGCGAAAAGCAGTTCTTC. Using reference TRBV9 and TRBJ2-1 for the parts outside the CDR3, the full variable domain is DSGVTQTPKHLITATGQRVTLRCSPRSGDLSVYWYQQSLDQGLQFLIQYYNGEERAKGNILERFSAQQFPDLHSELNLSSLELGDSALYFCASSVSHTSEKQFFGPGTRLTVL.

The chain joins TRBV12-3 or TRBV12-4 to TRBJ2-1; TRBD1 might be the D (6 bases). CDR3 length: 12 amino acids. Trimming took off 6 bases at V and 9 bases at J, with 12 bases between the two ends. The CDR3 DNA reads TGTGCCAGCAGAACAACAGGGATTGAGCAGTTCTTC. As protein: CASRTTGIEQFF.

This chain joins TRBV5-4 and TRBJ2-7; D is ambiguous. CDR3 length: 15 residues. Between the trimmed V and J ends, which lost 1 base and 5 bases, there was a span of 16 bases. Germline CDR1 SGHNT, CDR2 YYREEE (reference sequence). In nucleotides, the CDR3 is TGTGCCAGCAGCTTGAATGGAGACGCAAGGAACGAGCAGTACTTC. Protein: CASSLNGDARNEQYF. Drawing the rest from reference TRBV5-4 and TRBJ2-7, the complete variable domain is ETGVTQSPTHLIKTRGQQVTLRCSSQSGHNTVSWYQQALGQGPQFIFQYYREEENGRGNFPPRFSGLQFPNYSSELNVNALELDDSALYLCASSLNGDARNEQYFGPGTRLTVT.